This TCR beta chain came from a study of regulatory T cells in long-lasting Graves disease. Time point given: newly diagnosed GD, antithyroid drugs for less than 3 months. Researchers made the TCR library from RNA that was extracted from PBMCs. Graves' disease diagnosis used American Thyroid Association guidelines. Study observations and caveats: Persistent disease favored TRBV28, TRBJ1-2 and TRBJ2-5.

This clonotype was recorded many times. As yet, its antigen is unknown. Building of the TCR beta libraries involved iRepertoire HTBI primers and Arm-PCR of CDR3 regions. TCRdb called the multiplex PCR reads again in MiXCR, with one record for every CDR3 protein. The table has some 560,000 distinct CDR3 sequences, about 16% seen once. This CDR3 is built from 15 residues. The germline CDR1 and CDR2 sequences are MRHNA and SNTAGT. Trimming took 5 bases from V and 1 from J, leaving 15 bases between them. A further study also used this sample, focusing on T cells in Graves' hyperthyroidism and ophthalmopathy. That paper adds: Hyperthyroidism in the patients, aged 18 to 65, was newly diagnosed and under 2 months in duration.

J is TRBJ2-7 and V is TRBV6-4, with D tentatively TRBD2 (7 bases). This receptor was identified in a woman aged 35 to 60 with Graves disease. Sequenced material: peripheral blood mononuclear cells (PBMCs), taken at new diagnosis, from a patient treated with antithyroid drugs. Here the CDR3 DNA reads TGTGCCAGCAGTTCCCCAGGGGACTATTCCTACGAGCAGTACTTC. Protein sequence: CASSSPGDYSYEQYF.